The sequence of this T cell receptor beta chain was determined in a study of blood T cell repertoires in COVID-19. Generated by immunoSEQ multiplex PCR, the TCRdb table keeps only in-frame clones and is missing some. Of approximately 65,000 clones in the sample, roughly 81% were seen once. The CDR3 runs to 15 residues. After removal of 6 bases from V and 8 bases from J, the junction contained 4 bases not matched to a gene. CDR1 is MNHEY, CDR2 SMNVEV, per germline (reference sequence). Sequencing used peripheral blood. The J gene is TRBJ2-1, the V gene TRBV27, with 16 bases fitting TRBD2. This TCR was sampled from a man older than 75 with acute or convalescent COVID-19. The CDR3 region is CASRAGTSGRDEQFF. In DNA form, the CDR3 reads TGTGCCAGCAGAGCCGGGACTAGCGGGAGGGATGAGCAGTTCTTC.